This paragraph reports one T cell receptor (beta chain). The entry originates in a study of OX40 agonist ivuxolimab in advanced cancers. TCRdb's table, derived via immunoSEQ multiplex PCR, lists solely in-frame clones and lacks some. The repertoire consists of 70,000 to 95,000 clones, with under 95% occurring once and the leading ten covering approximately 0.7%. The V gene's germline CDR1 is MNHNS and CDR2 SASEGT. There are 13 residues in the CDR3. The V end lost 0 bases, the J end lost 0 bases, and 2 bases lay between the germline ends. This chain connects TRBV6-1 to TRBJ1-2; D is undetermined. This receptor was identified in an adult with an advanced solid tumor such as melanoma, head and neck, liver or kidney cancer. The sequenced sample was CD4+ or CD8+ T cells sorted from blood, obtained in a trial of the OX40 agonist ivuxolimab. As DNA, the CDR3 is TGTGCCAGCAGTGAAGCAGCTAACTATGGCTACACCTTC. Its protein product is CASSEAANYGYTF.